The text below deals with one T cell receptor (beta chain). The antigen is unknown. The entry originates in a study of T-cell memory formation after mild COVID-19. This CDR3 has 15 residues. V lost 5 bases to trimming and J lost 2 bases; unmatched junction nucleotides: 5. Via MiXCR, TCRdb re-called the 5' RACE reads, giving one row per CDR3 protein. This repertoire shows over 150,000 distinct CDR3 sequences, about 21% found once; its top ten account for approximately 22%. Study-wide findings and caveats: There was a balanced CD4/CD8 profile in clones contracting day 15 to 85, and later expanders leaned CD4+.

The sequenced material came from PBMCs or a T cell subset sorted from them (not recorded which). This clonotype originated in an adult woman who had mild COVID-19 (a few samples of this study predate the infection). Cell type and time point are not known. The genes are TRBV12-3 or TRBV12-4 and TRBJ2-3, with 9 bases matching TRBD1. As DNA, the CDR3 is TGTGCCAGCAGTCCCCGGGACAGGGTCACAGATACGCAGTATTTT. This encodes CASSPRDRVTDTQYF.